A selection of T cell receptor beta chains follows, all from one sample in a study of T cells in Graves' hyperthyroidism and ophthalmopathy. One entry per CDR3 protein, called by TCRdb with MiXCR from the multiplex PCR reads. The table has fewer than 400,000 distinct CDR3 sequences, approximately 25% seen once. Source material: blood. These receptors were taken from a man in his fifties or sixties with Graves' hyperthyroidism. CDR3s include the opening cysteine and the closing phenylalanine or tryptophan. The D gene is left open where the match is weak. Clone sizes are given selectively: once, few, many, or a class where the clone is expanded.

d_gene: NA; abundance: few; j_gene: TRBJ2-1; v_gene: TRBV12-3/TRBV12-4; CDR3nt: TGTGCCAGCAGTTTAACGGAGTGGGGGGACAATGAGCAGTTCTTC; CDR3aa: CASSLTEWGDNEQFF
d_gene: NA; abundance: many; j_gene: TRBJ1-2; v_gene: TRBV6-1; CDR3nt: TGTGCCAGCAGTTACCTGGGGGAGGTGGAGGGCTACACCTTC; CDR3aa: CASSYLGEVEGYTF
d_gene: TRBD2; abundance: many; j_gene: TRBJ2-3; v_gene: TRBV7-3; CDR3nt: TGTGCCAGCAGCTCGGGACTAGCGAAAGATACGCAGTATTTT; CDR3aa: CASSSGLAKDTQYF
d_gene: NA; abundance: many; j_gene: TRBJ2-1; v_gene: TRBV20-1; CDR3nt: TGCAGTGCTAGGACAATGCAGTCCCGGTCCTACAATGAGCAGTTCTTC; CDR3aa: CSARTMQSRSYNEQFF
d_gene: NA; abundance: NA; j_gene: TRBJ1-2; v_gene: TRBV24-1; CDR3nt: TGTGCCACCAGTGAGACCGGTGTATACGGCTACACCTTC; CDR3aa: CATSETGVYGYTF
d_gene: NA; abundance: few; j_gene: TRBJ2-3; v_gene: TRBV6-1; CDR3nt: TGTGCCAGCAGTGCCCGACTAGGCAGCACAGATACGCAGTATTTT; CDR3aa: CASSARLGSTDTQYF
d_gene: NA; abundance: few; j_gene: TRBJ2-3; v_gene: TRBV29-1; CDR3nt: TGCAGCGTCCTGGGACTCGGAGGGCCTACAGATACGCAGTATTTT; CDR3aa: CSVLGLGGPTDTQYF
d_gene: TRBD2; abundance: NA; j_gene: TRBJ2-1; v_gene: TRBV2; CDR3nt: TGTGCCAGCAGTGAGTCCCCGGGACTAGCACATGAGCAGTTCTTC; CDR3aa: CASSESPGLAHEQFF
d_gene: NA; abundance: NA; j_gene: TRBJ2-7; v_gene: TRBV6-5; CDR3nt: TGTGCCAGCAGTTACTCCCCCGGCAGCGACGAGCAGTACTTC; CDR3aa: CASSYSPGSDEQYF
d_gene: TRBD1; abundance: NA; j_gene: TRBJ2-2; v_gene: TRBV5-1; CDR3nt: TGCGCCAGCAGCGGACAGGGTTTGGGGGAGCTGTTTTTT; CDR3aa: CASSGQGLGELFF
d_gene: TRBD1; abundance: NA; j_gene: TRBJ1-1; v_gene: TRBV5-6; CDR3nt: TGTGCCAGCAGCCGCCTTGGGACAGGCGGGAACACTGAAGCTTTCTTT; CDR3aa: CASSRLGTGGNTEAFF
d_gene: TRBD2; abundance: NA; j_gene: TRBJ2-1; v_gene: TRBV5-1; CDR3nt: TGCGCCAGCAGCTTGGCGGGGAGGGCCTACAGTGAGCAGTTCTTC; CDR3aa: CASSLAGRAYSEQFF
d_gene: NA; abundance: NA; j_gene: TRBJ1-4; v_gene: TRBV24-1; CDR3nt: TGTGCCACCAGTGACCGAGGACACGGTAATGAAAAACTGTTTTTT; CDR3aa: CATSDRGHGNEKLFF
d_gene: NA; abundance: NA; j_gene: TRBJ2-3; v_gene: TRBV29-1; CDR3nt: TGCAGCGTTGAGTCCGGGGGTGAAGTGAATACGCAGTATTTT; CDR3aa: CSVESGGEVNTQYF
d_gene: TRBD2; abundance: NA; j_gene: TRBJ2-1; v_gene: TRBV28; CDR3nt: TGTGCCAGCAGTTGGGTATCGGGAGGCAATGAGCAGTTCTTC; CDR3aa: CASSWVSGGNEQFF
d_gene: NA; abundance: NA; j_gene: TRBJ2-3; v_gene: TRBV20-1; CDR3nt: TGCAGTGCTAAGTCGGGACCGAGCACAGATACGCAGTATTTT; CDR3aa: CSAKSGPSTDTQYF
d_gene: NA; abundance: many; j_gene: TRBJ2-7; v_gene: TRBV2; CDR3nt: TGTGCCAGCAGTGAATACTTCTACGAGCAGTACTTC; CDR3aa: CASSEYFYEQYF
d_gene: TRBD1; abundance: few; j_gene: TRBJ1-2; v_gene: TRBV6-1; CDR3nt: TGTGCCAGCAGTTTCCGGGACAGCGATGGCTACACCTTC; CDR3aa: CASSFRDSDGYTF
d_gene: TRBD2; abundance: few; j_gene: TRBJ2-3; v_gene: TRBV7-6; CDR3nt: TGTGCCAGCAGCCCGGTAGCGGGAGCAGCAGATACGCAGTATTTT; CDR3aa: CASSPVAGAADTQYF
d_gene: TRBD1; abundance: few; j_gene: TRBJ1-2; v_gene: TRBV5-1; CDR3nt: TGCGCCAGCAGCTTGGCTGACAGGGTTGGAGGCTACACCTTC; CDR3aa: CASSLADRVGGYTF
d_gene: TRBD1; abundance: NA; j_gene: TRBJ2-7; v_gene: TRBV5-5; CDR3nt: TGTGCCAGCAGGCATAGCCGGGACAGGCCCTACGAGCAGTACTTC; CDR3aa: CASRHSRDRPYEQYF
d_gene: NA; abundance: few; j_gene: TRBJ1-5; v_gene: TRBV28; CDR3nt: TGTGCCAGCAGCCGCCTGGGGGGGAATCAGCCCCAGCATTTT; CDR3aa: CASSRLGGNQPQHF
d_gene: TRBD2; abundance: NA; j_gene: TRBJ2-1; v_gene: TRBV29-1; CDR3nt: TGCAGCGCCCGAGTCGGGGGGAGCCCTTTAAATGAGCAGTTCTTC; CDR3aa: CSARVGGSPLNEQFF
d_gene: TRBD2; abundance: many; j_gene: TRBJ2-1; v_gene: TRBV11-2; CDR3nt: TGTGCCAGCAGGGCGGGACTAGCGGGAGATGAGCAGTTCTTC; CDR3aa: CASRAGLAGDEQFF
d_gene: NA; abundance: many; j_gene: TRBJ2-1; v_gene: TRBV11-3; CDR3nt: TGTGCCAGCAGCCCAAGGACCTACAATGAGCAGTTCTTC; CDR3aa: CASSPRTYNEQFF
d_gene: NA; abundance: few; j_gene: TRBJ2-1; v_gene: TRBV5-1; CDR3nt: TGCGCCAGCAGCTTGGGGGCAGAGTACAATGAGCAGTTCTTC; CDR3aa: CASSLGAEYNEQFF
d_gene: NA; abundance: few; j_gene: TRBJ2-1; v_gene: TRBV24-1; CDR3nt: TGTGCCACCAGTGATTTGACGGGGTCCGATGAGCAGTTCTTC; CDR3aa: CATSDLTGSDEQFF
d_gene: TRBD2; abundance: NA; j_gene: TRBJ2-5; v_gene: TRBV7-2; CDR3nt: TGTGCCAGCAGCTTAGAGCTAGCGGGAGGGCTAGGGACCCAGTACTTC; CDR3aa: CASSLELAGGLGTQYF
d_gene: NA; abundance: few; j_gene: TRBJ2-1; v_gene: TRBV6-1; CDR3nt: TGTGCCAGCAGTCAGCATGGTGAGCAGTTCTTC; CDR3aa: CASSQHGEQFF
d_gene: NA; abundance: NA; j_gene: TRBJ1-4; v_gene: TRBV5-1; CDR3nt: TGCGCCAGCAGCTCCGGTCGACAGGTGGGAGCTGAAAAACTGTTTTTT; CDR3aa: CASSSGRQVGAEKLFF
d_gene: NA; abundance: few; j_gene: TRBJ2-7; v_gene: TRBV19; CDR3nt: TGTGCCAGTAGTCCCGACACCGGCTCCTACGAGCAGTACTTC; CDR3aa: CASSPDTGSYEQYF
d_gene: TRBD2; abundance: NA; j_gene: TRBJ2-3; v_gene: TRBV6-1; CDR3nt: TGTGCCAGCAGATACAGGACTAGCGGCAGCACAGATACGCAGTATTTT; CDR3aa: CASRYRTSGSTDTQYF
d_gene: NA; abundance: NA; j_gene: TRBJ1-2; v_gene: TRBV9; CDR3nt: TGTGCCAGCAGCGCCACCGGGACACCGTACTATGGCTACACCTTC; CDR3aa: CASSATGTPYYGYTF
d_gene: NA; abundance: NA; j_gene: TRBJ2-5; v_gene: TRBV19; CDR3nt: TGTGCCAGTAGTATGGGTTCGGAGACCCAGTACTTC; CDR3aa: CASSMGSETQYF
d_gene: NA; abundance: NA; j_gene: TRBJ1-2; v_gene: TRBV12-3/TRBV12-4; CDR3nt: TGTGCCAGCAGCATGCAGAGTAACTATGGCTACACCTTC; CDR3aa: CASSMQSNYGYTF
d_gene: NA; abundance: NA; j_gene: TRBJ2-1; v_gene: TRBV2; CDR3nt: TGTGCCAGCCTCCCCGGCGAGCAGTTCTTC; CDR3aa: CASLPGEQFF
d_gene: NA; abundance: once; j_gene: TRBJ2-3; v_gene: TRBV27; CDR3nt: TGTGCCAGCAGTTTGGCTAGCGCAGATACGCAGTATTTT; CDR3aa: CASSLASADTQYF
d_gene: TRBD2; abundance: many; j_gene: TRBJ2-7; v_gene: TRBV3-1; CDR3nt: TGTGCCAGCAGCCCACGGACTAGCGGAGCCTCCTACGAGCAGTACTTC; CDR3aa: CASSPRTSGASYEQYF
d_gene: NA; abundance: many; j_gene: TRBJ2-2; v_gene: TRBV12-3/TRBV12-4; CDR3nt: TGTGCCAGCAGCTTACTTGCGAACACCGGGGAGCTGTTTTTT; CDR3aa: CASSLLANTGELFF
d_gene: TRBD1; abundance: few; j_gene: TRBJ2-7; v_gene: TRBV6-2/TRBV6-3; CDR3nt: TGTGCCAGCAGCCAGACAGGGGCAAACTACGAGCAGTACTTC; CDR3aa: CASSQTGANYEQYF
d_gene: NA; abundance: many; j_gene: TRBJ1-1; v_gene: TRBV6-5; CDR3nt: TGTGCCAGCAGTTACAACAGGGTGAACACTGAAGCTTTCTTT; CDR3aa: CASSYNRVNTEAFF
d_gene: NA; abundance: NA; j_gene: TRBJ2-7; v_gene: TRBV13; CDR3nt: TGTGCCAGCAGCTCCACGGGAGTGGGCGAGCAGTACTTC; CDR3aa: CASSSTGVGEQYF
d_gene: TRBD2; abundance: once; j_gene: TRBJ2-7; v_gene: TRBV9; CDR3nt: TGTGCCAGCAGCGTGGGACTAGCAGACTACGAGCAGTACTTC; CDR3aa: CASSVGLADYEQYF
d_gene: TRBD1; abundance: NA; j_gene: TRBJ2-7; v_gene: TRBV9; CDR3nt: TGTGCCAGCAGCATCGAATCGACAGGGCAGGTCGACGAGCAGTACTTC; CDR3aa: CASSIESTGQVDEQYF
d_gene: TRBD1; abundance: NA; j_gene: TRBJ1-5; v_gene: TRBV3-1; CDR3nt: TGTGCCAGCAGCCAAGATCGGGCAGGGGGGAATCAGCCCCAGCATTTT; CDR3aa: CASSQDRAGGNQPQHF
d_gene: NA; abundance: few; j_gene: TRBJ1-2; v_gene: TRBV28; CDR3nt: TGTGCCAGCAGCCCTTTGCAATTTGGCTACACCTTC; CDR3aa: CASSPLQFGYTF
d_gene: NA; abundance: NA; j_gene: TRBJ2-2; v_gene: TRBV11-1; CDR3nt: TGTGCCAGCAGCTTATCTAGGAACACCGGGGAGCTGTTTTTT; CDR3aa: CASSLSRNTGELFF
d_gene: NA; abundance: few; j_gene: TRBJ1-1; v_gene: TRBV19; CDR3nt: TGTGCCAGTAGTATACCTAACACTGAAGCTTTCTTT; CDR3aa: CASSIPNTEAFF
d_gene: NA; abundance: few; j_gene: TRBJ1-5; v_gene: TRBV6-1; CDR3nt: TGTGCCAGCAGTGAAAGGACAGCCAGTCAGCCCCAGCATTTT; CDR3aa: CASSERTASQPQHF
d_gene: TRBD1; abundance: many; j_gene: TRBJ1-1; v_gene: TRBV2; CDR3nt: TGTGCCAGCAGTGAAGTAGGCAGGGGGTGGACTGAAGCTTTCTTT; CDR3aa: CASSEVGRGWTEAFF
d_gene: NA; abundance: few; j_gene: TRBJ2-7; v_gene: TRBV5-1; CDR3nt: TGCGCCAGCAGCCCCCGTATAGGGGCCGAGCAGTACTTC; CDR3aa: CASSPRIGAEQYF
d_gene: TRBD2; abundance: many; j_gene: TRBJ2-5; v_gene: TRBV20-1; CDR3nt: TGCAGTGCTAGACAACTCGAAACTAGCGGGAGATTTGGGACCCAGTACTTC; CDR3aa: CSARQLETSGRFGTQYF
d_gene: NA; abundance: NA; j_gene: TRBJ2-5; v_gene: TRBV19; CDR3nt: TGTGCCAGTAGTCCCCAAGGGGGTTGGGGGAGAGGAGAGACCCAGTACTTC; CDR3aa: CASSPQGGWGRGETQYF